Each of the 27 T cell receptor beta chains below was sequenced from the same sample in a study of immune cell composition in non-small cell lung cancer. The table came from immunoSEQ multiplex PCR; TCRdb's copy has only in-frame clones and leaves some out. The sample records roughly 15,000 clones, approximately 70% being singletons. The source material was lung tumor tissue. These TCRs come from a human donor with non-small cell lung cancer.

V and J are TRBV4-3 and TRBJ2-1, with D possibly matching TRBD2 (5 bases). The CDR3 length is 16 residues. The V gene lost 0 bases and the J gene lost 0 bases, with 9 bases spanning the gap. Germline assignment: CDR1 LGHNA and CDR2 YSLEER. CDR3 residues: CASSQDGRNSYNEQFF. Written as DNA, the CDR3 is TGCGCCAGCAGCCAAGATGGGAGAAACTCCTACAATGAGCAGTTCTTC.

The CDR3 sequence is CASSSLAGGGDTQYF. CDR3 nucleotide sequence: TGTGCCAGCAGCTCCTTAGCGGGAGGGGGTGATACGCAGTATTTT. The chain couples TRBV5-6 to TRBJ2-3; the match to TRBD2 covers 11 bases. Losses at the gene ends were 3 bases for V and 6 bases for J; bases not matched to a gene: 6. CDR1 is SGHDT and CDR2 is YYEEEE in the germline V gene. This CDR3 comprises 15 residues.

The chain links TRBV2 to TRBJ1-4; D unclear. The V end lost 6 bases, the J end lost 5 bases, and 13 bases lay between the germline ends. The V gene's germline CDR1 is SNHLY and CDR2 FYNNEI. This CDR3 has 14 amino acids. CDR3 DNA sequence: TGTGCCAGCAGATCGAACGGAGGGAATGAAAAACTGTTTTTT. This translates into CASRSNGGNEKLFF. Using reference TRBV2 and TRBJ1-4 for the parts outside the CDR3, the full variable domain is EPEVTQTPSHQVTQMGQEVILRCVPISNHLYFYWYRQILGQKVEFLVSFYNNEISEKSEIFDDQFSVERPDGSNFTLKIRSTKLEDSAMYFCASRSNGGNEKLFFGSGTQLSVL.

The CDR3 coding sequence is TGCGCCAGCAGCCGAGGGGGTAGCTCCTACAATGAGCAGTTCTTC. It specifies CASSRGGSSYNEQFF. V is TRBV4-1 and J is TRBJ2-1; TRBD1 might be the D (6 bases). Looked up from germline, CDR1 is MGHRA and CDR2 is YSYEKL. V was clipped by 4 bases and J by 0 bases, with 10 bases between them. This CDR3 spans 15 amino acids.

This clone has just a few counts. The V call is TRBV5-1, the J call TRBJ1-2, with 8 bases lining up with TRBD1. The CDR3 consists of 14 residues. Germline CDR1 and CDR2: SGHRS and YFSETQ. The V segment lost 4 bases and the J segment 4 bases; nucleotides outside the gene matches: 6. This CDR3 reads CASSLNGQGYGYTF. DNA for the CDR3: TGCGCCAGCAGCCTGAACGGACAGGGCTATGGCTACACCTTC. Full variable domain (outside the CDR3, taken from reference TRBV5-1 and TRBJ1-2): KAGVTQTPRYLIKTRGQQVTLSCSPISGHRSVSWYQQTPGQGLQFLFEYFSETQRNKGNFPGRFSGRQFSNSRSEMNVSTLELGDSALYLCASSLNGQGYGYTFGSGTRLTVV.

The CDR3 DNA reads as TGCGCCAGCAGCCGTCTTATCAGGGAAGAGACCCAGTACTTC. Amino acid sequence: CASSRLIREETQYF. This chain joins TRBV4-3 and TRBJ2-5; D possibly corresponds to TRBD1 (5 bases). Germline lookup yields CDR1 LGHNA and CDR2 YSLEER. V gave up 4 bases and J gave up 3 bases, with 12 bases separating them. CDR3 size: 14 residues.

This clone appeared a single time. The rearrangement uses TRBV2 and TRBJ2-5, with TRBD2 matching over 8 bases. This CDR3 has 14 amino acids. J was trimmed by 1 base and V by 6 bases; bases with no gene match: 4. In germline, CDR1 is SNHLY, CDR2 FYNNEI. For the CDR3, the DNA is TGTGCCAGCAGCAGGACTAGCAGCCAAGAGACCCAGTACTTC. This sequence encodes CASSRTSSQETQYF.

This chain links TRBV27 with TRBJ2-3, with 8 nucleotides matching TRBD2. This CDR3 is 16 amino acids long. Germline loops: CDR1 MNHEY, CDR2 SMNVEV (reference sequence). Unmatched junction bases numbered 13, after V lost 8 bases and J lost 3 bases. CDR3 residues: CASARRGGARTDTQYF. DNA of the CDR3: TGTGCCAGCGCGAGACGGGGGGGAGCGAGGACAGATACGCAGTATTTT.

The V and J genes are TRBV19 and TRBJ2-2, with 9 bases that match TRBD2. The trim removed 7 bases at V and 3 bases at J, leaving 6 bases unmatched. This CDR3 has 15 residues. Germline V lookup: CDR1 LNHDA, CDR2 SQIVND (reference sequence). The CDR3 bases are TGTGCCAGTACGGGGCGGGGGGGATACACCGGGGAGCTGTTTTTT. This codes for CASTGRGGYTGELFF.

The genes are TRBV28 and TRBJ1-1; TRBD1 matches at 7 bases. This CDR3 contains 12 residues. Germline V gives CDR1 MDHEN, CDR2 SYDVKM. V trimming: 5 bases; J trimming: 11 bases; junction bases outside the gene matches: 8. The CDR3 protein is CASSHTGVEAFF. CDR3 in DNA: TGTGCCAGCAGTCATACAGGGGTGGAGGCTTTCTTT.

CDR3 protein: CASSVIGAREKLFF. In DNA, the CDR3 is TGTGCCAGCAGCGTGATAGGGGCAAGGGAAAAACTGTTTTTT. The V call is TRBV2, the J call TRBJ1-4, with a possible D match to TRBD1 (5 bases). The germline V gene encodes CDR1 SNHLY and CDR2 FYNNEI. CDR3 length: 14 amino acids. Trimming left V 6 bases short and J 8 bases short, with 16 bases between.

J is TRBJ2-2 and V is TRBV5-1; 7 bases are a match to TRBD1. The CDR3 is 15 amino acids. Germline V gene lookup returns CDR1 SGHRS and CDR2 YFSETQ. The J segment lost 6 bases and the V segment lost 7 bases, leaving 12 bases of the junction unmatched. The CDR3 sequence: CASYRDRSGAGELFF. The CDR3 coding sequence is TGCGCCAGCTACCGGGACAGAAGTGGGGCCGGGGAGCTGTTTTTT.

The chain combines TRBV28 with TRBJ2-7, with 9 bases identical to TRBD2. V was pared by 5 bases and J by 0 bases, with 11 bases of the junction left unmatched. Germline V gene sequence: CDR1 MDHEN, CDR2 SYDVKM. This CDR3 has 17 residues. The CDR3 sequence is CASSPSLRREGSYEQYF. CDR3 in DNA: TGTGCCAGCAGTCCCTCCCTTCGGCGGGAGGGCTCCTACGAGCAGTACTTC.

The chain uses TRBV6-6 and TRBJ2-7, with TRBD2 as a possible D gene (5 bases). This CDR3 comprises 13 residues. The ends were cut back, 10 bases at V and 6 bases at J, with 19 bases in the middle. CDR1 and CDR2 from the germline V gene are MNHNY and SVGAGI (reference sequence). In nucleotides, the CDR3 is TGTGCCACTGGCCTCGGGGTTACTGGCGAGCAGTACTTC. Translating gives CATGLGVTGEQYF.

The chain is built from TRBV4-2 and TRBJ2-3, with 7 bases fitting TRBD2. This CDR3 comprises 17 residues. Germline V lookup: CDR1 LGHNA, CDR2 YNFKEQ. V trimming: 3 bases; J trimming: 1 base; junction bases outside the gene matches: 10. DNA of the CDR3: TGTGCCAGCAGCCAGTCATCGGGGGGATCTGGCACAGATACGCAGTATTTT. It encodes CASSQSSGGSGTDTQYF.

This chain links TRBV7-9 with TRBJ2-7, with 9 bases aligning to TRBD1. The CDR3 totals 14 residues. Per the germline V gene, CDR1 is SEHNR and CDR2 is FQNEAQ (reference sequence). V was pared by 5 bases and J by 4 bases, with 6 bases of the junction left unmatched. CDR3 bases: TGTGCCAGCAGCAACCGGGACAGGGCATACGAGCAGTACTTC. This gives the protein CASSNRDRAYEQYF.

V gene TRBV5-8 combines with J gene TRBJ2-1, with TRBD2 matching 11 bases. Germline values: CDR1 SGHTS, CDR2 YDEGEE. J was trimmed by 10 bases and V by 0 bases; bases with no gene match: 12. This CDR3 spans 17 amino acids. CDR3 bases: TGTGCCAGCAGCTTGGGGCACCTAGCGGGAGGACGTGGGGAGCAGTTCTTC. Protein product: CASSLGHLAGGRGEQFF.

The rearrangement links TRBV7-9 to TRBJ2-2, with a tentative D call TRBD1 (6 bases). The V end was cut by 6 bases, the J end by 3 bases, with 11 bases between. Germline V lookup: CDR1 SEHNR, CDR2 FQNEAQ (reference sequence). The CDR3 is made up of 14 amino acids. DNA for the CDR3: TGTGCCAGCAGTCCCGGACAGTACACCGGGGAGCTGTTTTTT. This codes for CASSPGQYTGELFF. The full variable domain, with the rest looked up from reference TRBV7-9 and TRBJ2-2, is DTGVSQNPRHKITKRGQNVTFRCDPISEHNRLYWYRQTLGQGPEFLTYFQNEAQLEKSRLLSDRFSAERPKGSFSTLEIQRTEQGDSAMYLCASSPGQYTGELFFGEGSRLTVL.

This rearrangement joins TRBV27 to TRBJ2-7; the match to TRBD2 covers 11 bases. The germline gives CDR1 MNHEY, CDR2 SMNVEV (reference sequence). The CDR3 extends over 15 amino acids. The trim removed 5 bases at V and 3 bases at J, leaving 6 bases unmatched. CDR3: CASSQLAGAFYEQYF. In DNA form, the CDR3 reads TGTGCCAGCAGTCAACTAGCGGGGGCCTTCTACGAGCAGTACTTC.

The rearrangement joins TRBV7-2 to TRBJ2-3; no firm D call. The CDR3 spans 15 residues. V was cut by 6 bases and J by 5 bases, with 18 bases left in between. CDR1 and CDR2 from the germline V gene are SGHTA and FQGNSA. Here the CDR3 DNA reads TGTGCCAGCAGTCCTGCCGGTTGGCGGCTAGATACGCAGTATTTT. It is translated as CASSPAGWRLDTQYF.

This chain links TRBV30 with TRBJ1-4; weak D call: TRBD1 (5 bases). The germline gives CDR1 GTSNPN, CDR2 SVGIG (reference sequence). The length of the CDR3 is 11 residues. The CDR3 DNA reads TGTGGGAGCGGGGGTAATGAAAAACTGTTTTTT. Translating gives CGSGGNEKLFF.

CDR3 protein: CASCLWGHEQFF. The DNA for the CDR3 is TGTGCCAGCTGTTTGTGGGGCCATGAGCAGTTCTTC. The V and J genes are TRBV6-6 and TRBJ2-1; D possibly corresponds to TRBD1 (5 bases). The CDR3 sequence is 12 residues long. The ends were cut back, 8 bases at V and 8 bases at J, with 13 bases in the middle. Germline lookup yields CDR1 MNHNY and CDR2 SVGAGI (reference sequence).

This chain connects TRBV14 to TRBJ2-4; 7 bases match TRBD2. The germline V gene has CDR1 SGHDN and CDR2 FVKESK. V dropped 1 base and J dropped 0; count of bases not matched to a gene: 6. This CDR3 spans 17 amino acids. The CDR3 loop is CASSQVVERGAKNIQYF. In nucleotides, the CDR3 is TGTGCCAGCAGCCAAGTCGTGGAGCGGGGAGCCAAAAACATTCAGTACTTC.

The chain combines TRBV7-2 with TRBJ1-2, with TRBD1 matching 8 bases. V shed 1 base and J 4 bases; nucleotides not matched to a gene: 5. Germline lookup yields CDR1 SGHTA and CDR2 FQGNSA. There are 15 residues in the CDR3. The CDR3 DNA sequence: TGTGCCAGCAGCTTAGGACAGGGGCCGGCCTATGGCTACACCTTC. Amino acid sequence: CASSLGQGPAYGYTF. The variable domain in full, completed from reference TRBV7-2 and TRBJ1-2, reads GAGVSQSPSNKVTEKGKDVELRCDPISGHTALYWYRQSLGQGLEFLIYFQGNSAPDKSGLPSDRFSAERTGGSVSTLTIQRTQQEDSAVYLCASSLGQGPAYGYTFGSGTRLTVV.

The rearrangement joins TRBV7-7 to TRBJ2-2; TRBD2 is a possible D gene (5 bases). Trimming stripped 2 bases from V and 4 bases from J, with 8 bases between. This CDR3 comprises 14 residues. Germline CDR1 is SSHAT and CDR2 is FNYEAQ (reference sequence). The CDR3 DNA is TGTGCCAGCAGCTTATTAGCGCTCACCGGGGAGCTGTTTTTT. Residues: CASSLLALTGELFF.

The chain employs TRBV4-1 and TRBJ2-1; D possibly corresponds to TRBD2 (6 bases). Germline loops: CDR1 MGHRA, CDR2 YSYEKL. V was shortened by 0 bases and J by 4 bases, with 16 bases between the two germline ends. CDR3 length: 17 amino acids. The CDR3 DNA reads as TGCGCCAGCAGCCAAGATGTGACTAGGAGTCCGTACAATGAGCAGTTCTTC. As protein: CASSQDVTRSPYNEQFF.

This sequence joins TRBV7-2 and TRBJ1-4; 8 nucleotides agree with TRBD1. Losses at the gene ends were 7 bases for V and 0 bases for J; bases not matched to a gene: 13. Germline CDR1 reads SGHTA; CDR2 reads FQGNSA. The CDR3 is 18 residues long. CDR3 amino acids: CASTRGLRSRATNEKLFF. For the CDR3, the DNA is TGTGCCAGCACCAGGGGGCTAAGGAGTCGGGCAACTAATGAAAAACTGTTTTTT.